The 24 T cell receptor beta chains below were found in one sample sequenced in a study of human T cells and chemical hapten exposure. MiXCR, applied by TCRdb to the RACE reads, yields one record per CDR3 protein. The sample lists about 110,000 distinct CDR3 sequences, 9.2% seen once, with approximately 3% in the top ten. The time point: patch test 2, 6 weeks after DPC sensitization. Sample treatment: therapeutic diphenylcyclopropenone sensitization with weekly scalp DPC. The sequencing used whole blood, collected in connection with sensitization to the hapten diphenylcyclopropenone (DPC). These receptors came from a woman in her forties with alopecia areata. Some clones in this sample may be carry-over from other donors' samples.

V is TRBV20-1 and J is TRBJ1-1, with 7 bases fitting TRBD1. Unmatched junction bases numbered 3, after V lost 5 bases and J lost 0 bases. The CDR3 spans 13 residues. CDR1 and CDR2 from the germline V gene are DFQATT and SNEGSKA (reference sequence). CDR3 nucleotides: TGCAGTGCTGGACAGGAGCTGAACACTGAAGCTTTCTTT. Protein sequence: CSAGQELNTEAFF.

This rearrangement joins TRBV12-3 or TRBV12-4 to TRBJ2-5; D unresolved. The CDR3 totals 13 residues. V shed 6 bases and J shed 5 bases, with 13 bases lying between them. The CDR3 region has the DNA TGTGCCAGCAGCACCGCTAACGAGGAGACCCAGTACTTC. Protein sequence: CASSTANEETQYF.

This clonotype was seen a few times. The chain links TRBV2 to TRBJ1-1, with no clear D. V was trimmed by 2 bases and J by 1 base, leaving 8 bases between them. The CDR3 spans 14 residues. Germline assignment: CDR1 SNHLY and CDR2 FYNNEI. The CDR3 here is CASSETRQNTEAFF. CDR3 nucleotide sequence: TGTGCCAGCAGTGAAACTCGACAGAACACTGAAGCTTTCTTT.

This clonotype was seen repeatedly, ten times or more. CDR3 in amino acids: CASSLGQGGVAFF. As DNA, the CDR3 is TGTGCCAGCAGTTTAGGACAGGGGGGAGTAGCTTTCTTT. The V gene is TRBV12-3 or TRBV12-4, the J gene TRBJ1-1, with 9 bases matching TRBD1. This CDR3 is 13 amino acids long. The trim removed 1 base at V and 10 bases at J, leaving 4 bases unmatched.

This clonotype was observed a few times. This chain uses TRBV5-1 with TRBJ1-4; 8 nucleotides line up with TRBD1. In germline, CDR1 is SGHRS, CDR2 YFSETQ. The CDR3 has 14 amino acids. With V trimmed by 4 bases and J by 8 bases, 7 bases remained unmatched. CDR3 nucleotides: TGCGCCAGCAGCCCGGACAGGGTCGAAGAAAAACTGTTTTTT. Amino acid sequence: CASSPDRVEEKLFF.

The sample holds a few counts of this clonotype. The chain is built from TRBV6-4 and TRBJ2-3; no definite D call. V lost 7 bases and J 4 bases, leaving 15 bases between the germline ends. This CDR3 contains 14 residues. Germline lookup yields CDR1 MRHNA and CDR2 SNTAGT. CDR3 amino acids: CASISGKSPDTQYF. In nucleotides, the CDR3 is TGTGCCAGCATATCCGGCAAAAGTCCAGATACGCAGTATTTT.

The CDR3 is CASSLADGKETQYF. For the CDR3, the DNA is TGTGCCAGCAGCTTGGCCGACGGGAAAGAGACCCAGTACTTC. V gene TRBV5-6 combines with J gene TRBJ2-5, with D perhaps TRBD2 (5 bases). The V and J ends lost 0 bases and 3 bases respectively, with 9 bases between them. The germline gives CDR1 SGHDT, CDR2 YYEEEE. The CDR3 runs to 14 residues.

About this clonotype itself: One base away lies a much larger clone, so this may be a sequencing read error. This chain links TRBV28 with TRBJ2-2; D call uncertain. Germline lookup yields CDR1 MDHEN and CDR2 SYDVKM. This CDR3 region has 14 residues. The CDR3 region is CACSLPASTGELFF. The CDR3 DNA reads as TGTGCCTGCAGTTTACCCGCTAGCACCGGGGAGCTGTTTTTT.

V usage is TRBV6-1 and J usage is TRBJ2-7, with D possibly TRBD1 on 6 matching bases. Germline loops: CDR1 MNHNS, CDR2 SASEGT. Trimming took off 9 bases at V and 2 bases at J, with 17 bases between the two ends. This CDR3 is 14 amino acids long. CDR3 loop: CASTQQGRTYEQYF. The CDR3 bases are TGTGCCAGTACTCAACAGGGTAGAACCTACGAGCAGTACTTC.

This clonotype was counted at least ten times. The gene calls are TRBV6-6 and TRBJ1-1, with TRBD1 as a possible D gene (5 bases). Germline V gives CDR1 MNHNY, CDR2 SVGAGI (reference sequence). Trimming pared 4 bases from V and 0 bases from J, leaving 6 bases between. This CDR3 region has 13 residues. The CDR3 is CASSWGLNTEAFF. The CDR3 nucleotides read TGTGCCAGCAGTTGGGGCCTGAACACTGAAGCTTTCTTT.

The chain has TRBV5-6 and TRBJ2-3, with D perhaps TRBD2 (7 bases). The V gene's germline CDR1 is SGHDT and CDR2 YYEEEE. V was shortened by 6 bases and J by 5 bases, with 25 bases between the two germline ends. The CDR3 totals 17 residues. CDR3 DNA: TGTGCCAGCACCCTCTTGGGGGGGGCAGGGTCGATAGATACGCAGTATTTT. Amino acids: CASTLLGGAGSIDTQYF.

This chain joins TRBV7-9 and TRBJ1-5; the D is unclear. Germline V gives CDR1 SEHNR, CDR2 FQNEAQ (reference sequence). This CDR3 is built from 15 residues. V gave up 4 bases and J gave up 3 bases, with 13 bases separating them. The CDR3 sequence is CASSSGPTSNQPQHF. The CDR3 DNA follows: TGTGCCAGCAGCTCTGGACCAACCTCCAATCAGCCCCAGCATTTT.

J is TRBJ2-7 and V is TRBV28, with TRBD2 matching 8 bases. With 2 bases clipped from V and 2 bases from J, the junction kept 8 bases outside the gene matches. Germline V gives CDR1 MDHEN, CDR2 SYDVKM. The CDR3 has 16 residues. CDR3 DNA sequence: TGTGCCAGCAGTTTAGTGGCGGGGGGCCAACCCTACGAGCAGTACTTC. Protein product: CASSLVAGGQPYEQYF. Filled out from reference TRBV28 and TRBJ2-7, the complete variable domain reads DVKVTQSSRYLVKRTGEKVFLECVQDMDHENMFWYRQDPGLGLRLIYFSYDVKMKEKGDIPEGYSVSREKKERFSLILESASTNQTSMYLCASSLVAGGQPYEQYFGPGTRLTVT.

This clonotype was picked up a small number of times. V usage is TRBV12-3 or TRBV12-4 and J usage is TRBJ2-1; 8 bases fit TRBD1. The CDR3 spans 15 residues. V was clipped by 5 bases and J by 5 bases; unmatched bases: 8. The DNA of the CDR3 is TGTGCCAGCAGTCCGCGGACAGGGAAAGACAATGAGCAGTTCTTC. Residues: CASSPRTGKDNEQFF.

This clonotype showed up just a few times. The chain is built from TRBV11-2 and TRBJ2-7, with D perhaps TRBD1 (6 bases). Per the germline V gene, CDR1 is SGHAT and CDR2 is FQNNGV. The CDR3 has 14 amino acids. V lost 0 bases, J lost 6 bases, and 12 bases lay in between. The CDR3 is CASSLEGTRREQYF. As DNA, the CDR3 is TGTGCCAGCAGCTTAGAGGGGACACGGCGCGAGCAGTACTTC. Complete variable domain (other parts from reference TRBV11-2 and TRBJ2-7): EAGVAQSPRYKIIEKRQSVAFWCNPISGHATLYWYQQILGQGPKLLIQFQNNGVVDDSQLPKDRFSAERLKGVDSTLKIQPAKLEDSAVYLCASSLEGTRREQYFGPGTRLTVT.

V and J are TRBV2 and TRBJ2-1; no clear D. The CDR3 is 14 amino acids. From germline, CDR1 is SNHLY and CDR2 FYNNEI. V lost 2 bases and J 7 bases, leaving 12 bases between the germline ends. The chain's CDR3 is CASSERSTENEQFF. The CDR3 coding sequence is TGTGCCAGCAGTGAAAGGTCTACAGAAAATGAGCAGTTCTTC.

The gene calls are TRBV7-2 and TRBJ2-1; 10 bases map to TRBD2. Germline CDR1 is SGHTA and CDR2 is FQGNSA. This CDR3 spans 15 amino acids. V was pared by 6 bases and J by 6 bases, with 8 bases of the junction left unmatched. CDR3 in DNA: TGTGCCAGCAGGAGGAGCCCTAGCGGGGGCAATGAGCAGTTCTTC. Its translation: CASRRSPSGGNEQFF.

This sequence joins TRBV5-1 and TRBJ2-3, with TRBD2 matching over 7 bases. The CDR3 has 15 residues. V lost 2 bases and J lost 0; bases outside the gene matches: 3. Germline loops: CDR1 SGHRS, CDR2 YFSETQ. DNA for the CDR3: TGCGCCAGCAGCTTTGAGCGGGGAAGCACAGATACGCAGTATTTT. As protein: CASSFERGSTDTQYF.

Many counts were recorded for this clonotype. J is TRBJ1-1 and V is TRBV5-1; 8 bases agree with TRBD1. CDR3 size: 16 residues. Germline V gene data show CDR1 as SGHRS and CDR2 as YFSETQ. Trimming took 2 bases from V and 3 from J; bases not matched to a gene: 9. The CDR3: CASSFITGGSDTEAFF. DNA of the CDR3: TGCGCCAGCAGCTTCATAACAGGGGGAAGCGACACTGAAGCTTTCTTT. Combining the CDR3 with reference TRBV5-1 and TRBJ1-1 gives the whole variable domain KAGVTQTPRYLIKTRGQQVTLSCSPISGHRSVSWYQQTPGQGLQFLFEYFSETQRNKGNFPGRFSGRQFSNSRSEMNVSTLELGDSALYLCASSFITGGSDTEAFFGQGTRLTVV.

In its sample, this clonotype was seen many times. V usage is TRBV7-2 and J usage is TRBJ1-1, with unresolved D. The CDR3 runs 14 residues. The germline V and J ends were trimmed by 5 bases and 0 bases, with 10 bases remaining between them. Germline lookup yields CDR1 SGHTA and CDR2 FQGNSA. The CDR3 here is CASSLTTVNTEAFF. The CDR3, as DNA: TGTGCCAGCAGCCTCACGACGGTGAACACTGAAGCTTTCTTT.

This clonotype occurred a few times. CDR3 region: CASRGQTREETQYF. The CDR3 DNA sequence: TGCGCCAGCCGGGGGCAGACTAGAGAGGAGACCCAGTACTTC. V and J are TRBV4-1 and TRBJ2-5, with D perhaps being TRBD1 or TRBD2 (6 bases each). The CDR3 has 14 residues. Germline V lookup: CDR1 MGHRA, CDR2 YSYEKL. With 8 bases removed from V and 5 bases from J, the gap between germline ends came to 18 bases.

In this sample, this clonotype turned up a few times. V usage is TRBV18 and J usage is TRBJ2-3, with unresolved D. CDR3 length: 15 residues. V was clipped by 6 bases and J by 3 bases, with 16 bases between them. Germline V gene sequence: CDR1 KGHSH, CDR2 LQKENI. The CDR3 region is CASSAQPLGTDTQYF. The CDR3 DNA reads as TGTGCCAGCTCCGCCCAACCATTAGGGACAGATACGCAGTATTTT.

V usage is TRBV3-1 and J usage is TRBJ2-3; 9 bases are shared with TRBD2. The germline gives CDR1 LGHDT, CDR2 YNNKEL (reference sequence). The J segment lost 5 bases and the V segment lost 1 base, leaving 7 bases of the junction unmatched. The CDR3 sequence is 16 residues long. In DNA form, the CDR3 reads TGTGCCAGCAGCCAAGCGCGCGGGGGGGCCCGAGATACGCAGTATTTT. The encoded protein is CASSQARGGARDTQYF.

This clonotype has more than one count but fewer than ten. This CDR3 reads CASSLSHDSTEAFF. The CDR3 DNA reads TGCGCCAGCAGCTTGTCTCATGACAGCACTGAAGCTTTCTTT. V usage is TRBV5-1 and J usage is TRBJ1-1; tentatively, D is TRBD1 (5 bases). Germline CDR1 SGHRS, CDR2 YFSETQ. The CDR3 runs 14 residues. V lost 1 base to trimming and J lost 4 bases, with 11 bases between them.